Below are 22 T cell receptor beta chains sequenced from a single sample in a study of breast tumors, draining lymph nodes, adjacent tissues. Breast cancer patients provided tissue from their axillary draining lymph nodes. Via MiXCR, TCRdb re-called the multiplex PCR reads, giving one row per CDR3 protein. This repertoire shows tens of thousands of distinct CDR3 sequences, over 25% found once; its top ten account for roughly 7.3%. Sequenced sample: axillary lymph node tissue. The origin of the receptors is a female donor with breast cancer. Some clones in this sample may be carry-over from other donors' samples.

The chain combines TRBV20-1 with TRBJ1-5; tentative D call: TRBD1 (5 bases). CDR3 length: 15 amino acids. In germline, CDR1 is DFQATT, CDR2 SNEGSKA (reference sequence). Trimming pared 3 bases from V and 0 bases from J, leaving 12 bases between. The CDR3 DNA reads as TGCAGTGCTAGGGTTGGGGCCGTTAGCAATCAGCCCCAGCATTTT. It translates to CSARVGAVSNQPQHF.

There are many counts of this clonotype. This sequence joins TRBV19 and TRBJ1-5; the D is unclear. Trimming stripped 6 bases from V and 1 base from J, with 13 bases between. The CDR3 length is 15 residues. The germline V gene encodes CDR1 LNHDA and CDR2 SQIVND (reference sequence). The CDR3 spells CASSPATRSNQPQHF. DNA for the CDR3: TGTGCCAGTAGCCCGGCCACGAGGAGCAATCAGCCCCAGCATTTT.

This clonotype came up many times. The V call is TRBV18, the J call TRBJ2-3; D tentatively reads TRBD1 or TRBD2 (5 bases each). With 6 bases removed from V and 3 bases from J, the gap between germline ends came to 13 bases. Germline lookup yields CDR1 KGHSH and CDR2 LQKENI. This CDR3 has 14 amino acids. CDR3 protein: CASSRSRGTDTQYF. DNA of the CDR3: TGTGCCAGCTCGCGGTCGAGGGGTACAGATACGCAGTATTTT. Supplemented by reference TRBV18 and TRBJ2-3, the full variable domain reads NAGVMQNPRHLVRRRGQEARLRCSPMKGHSHVYWYRQLPEEGLKFMVYLQKENIIDESGMPKERFSAEFPKEGPSILRIQQVVRGDSAAYFCASSRSRGTDTQYFGPGTRLTVL.

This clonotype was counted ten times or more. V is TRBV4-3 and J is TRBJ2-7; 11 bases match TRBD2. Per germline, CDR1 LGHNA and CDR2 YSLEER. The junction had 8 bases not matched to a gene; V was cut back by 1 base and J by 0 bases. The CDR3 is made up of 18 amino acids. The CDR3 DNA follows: TGCGCCAGCAGCCAAGGGTGGACTAGCGGGTGGGGCTCCTACGAGCAGTACTTC. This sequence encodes CASSQGWTSGWGSYEQYF.

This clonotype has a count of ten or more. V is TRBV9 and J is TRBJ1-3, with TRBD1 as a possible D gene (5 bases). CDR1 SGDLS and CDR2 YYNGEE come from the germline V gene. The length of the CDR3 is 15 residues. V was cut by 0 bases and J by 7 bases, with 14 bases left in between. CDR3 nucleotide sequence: TGTGCCAGCAGCGTAGCTGGTCAGGGAGGGAACACCATATATTTT. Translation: CASSVAGQGGNTIYF. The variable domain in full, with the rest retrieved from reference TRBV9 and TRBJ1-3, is DSGVTQTPKHLITATGQRVTLRCSPRSGDLSVYWYQQSLDQGLQFLIQYYNGEERAKGNILERFSAQQFPDLHSELNLSSLELGDSALYFCASSVAGQGGNTIYFGEGSWLTVV.

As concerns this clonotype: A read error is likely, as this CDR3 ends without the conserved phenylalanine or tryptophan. In nucleotides, the CDR3 is TGTGCCAGCAGTGAGGGCTGGCAGCAGGGGTTTGGCTACACCCTC. Translated, it gives CASSEGWQQGFGYTL. This chain connects TRBV6-1 to TRBJ1-2, with D maybe TRBD1 (6 bases). The CDR3 loop spans 15 amino acids. From germline, CDR1 is MNHNS and CDR2 SASEGT. V was cut by 3 bases and J by 7 bases, with 18 bases left in between.

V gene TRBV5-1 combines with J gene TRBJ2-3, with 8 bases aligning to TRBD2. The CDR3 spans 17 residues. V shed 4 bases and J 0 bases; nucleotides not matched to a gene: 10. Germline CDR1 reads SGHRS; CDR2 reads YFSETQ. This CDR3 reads CASSPTGGGRSTDTQYF. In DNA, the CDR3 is TGCGCCAGCAGCCCGACGGGGGGCGGGAGGAGCACAGATACGCAGTATTTT.

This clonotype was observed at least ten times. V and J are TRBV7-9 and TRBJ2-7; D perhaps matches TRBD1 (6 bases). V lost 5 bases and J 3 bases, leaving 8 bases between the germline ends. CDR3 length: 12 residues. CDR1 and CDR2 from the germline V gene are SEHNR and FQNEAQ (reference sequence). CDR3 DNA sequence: TGTGCCAGCAGCGGACAGAACTACGAGCAGTACTTC. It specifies CASSGQNYEQYF.

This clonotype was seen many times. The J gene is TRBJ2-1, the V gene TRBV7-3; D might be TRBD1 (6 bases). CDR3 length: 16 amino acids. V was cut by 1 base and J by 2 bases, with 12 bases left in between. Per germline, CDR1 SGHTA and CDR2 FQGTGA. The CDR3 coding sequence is TGTGCCAGCAGCTTAAACGCAGGGGCGACCTACAATGAGCAGTTCTTC. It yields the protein CASSLNAGATYNEQFF.

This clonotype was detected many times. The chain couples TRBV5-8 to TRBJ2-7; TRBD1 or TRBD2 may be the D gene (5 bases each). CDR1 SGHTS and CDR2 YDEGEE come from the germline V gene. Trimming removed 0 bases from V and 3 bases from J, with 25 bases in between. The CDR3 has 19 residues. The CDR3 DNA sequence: TGTGCCAGCAGCTTGGCCCGGGACCGGTTTCCACCCTTAAACTACGAGCAGTACTTC. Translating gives CASSLARDRFPPLNYEQYF.

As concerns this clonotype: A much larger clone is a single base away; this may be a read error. The CDR3 nucleotides read TGTGCCGGCAGACCACTGAGCAGGGGGCCCCTTTTAGAGCAGTACTTC. Amino acids: CAGRPLSRGPLLEQYF. V usage is TRBV6-2 or TRBV6-3 and J usage is TRBJ2-7; TRBD1 matches 8 bases. The CDR3 is made up of 16 amino acids. Looked up from germline, CDR1 is MNHEY and CDR2 is SVGEGT.

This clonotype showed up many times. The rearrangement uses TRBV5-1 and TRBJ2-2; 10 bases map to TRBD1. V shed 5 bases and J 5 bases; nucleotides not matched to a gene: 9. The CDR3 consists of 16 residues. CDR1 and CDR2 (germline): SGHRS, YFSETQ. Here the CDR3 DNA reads TGCGCCAGCAGTTCGACAGGGGGCGCTGGAACCGGGGAGCTGTTTTTT. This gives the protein CASSSTGGAGTGELFF.

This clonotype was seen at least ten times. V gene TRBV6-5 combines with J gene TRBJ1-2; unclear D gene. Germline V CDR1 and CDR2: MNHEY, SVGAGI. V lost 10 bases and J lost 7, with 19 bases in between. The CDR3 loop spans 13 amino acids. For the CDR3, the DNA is TGTGCCACTCTACCCAGGACTCACGGTGGCTACACCTTC. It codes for CATLPRTHGGYTF.

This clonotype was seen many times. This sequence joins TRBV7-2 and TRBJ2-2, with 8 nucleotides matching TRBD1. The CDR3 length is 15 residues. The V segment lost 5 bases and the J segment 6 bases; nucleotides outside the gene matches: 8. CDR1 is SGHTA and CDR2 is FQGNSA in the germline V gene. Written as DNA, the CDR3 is TGTGCCAGCAGCATCAGGGGGCGCAGCTCCGGGGAGCTGTTTTTT. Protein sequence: CASSIRGRSSGELFF.

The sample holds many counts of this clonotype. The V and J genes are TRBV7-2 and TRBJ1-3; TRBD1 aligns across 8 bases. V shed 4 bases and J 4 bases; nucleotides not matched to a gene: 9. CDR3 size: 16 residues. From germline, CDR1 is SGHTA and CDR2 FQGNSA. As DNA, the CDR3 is TGTGCCAGCAGCTCTGTCGGACAGGGCTCAGGAAACACCATATATTTT. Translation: CASSSVGQGSGNTIYF.

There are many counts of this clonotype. The DNA for the CDR3 is TGTGCCAGCAGTTCCACTCACTTGAACACTGAAGCTTTCTTT. This gives the protein CASSSTHLNTEAFF. J is TRBJ1-1 and V is TRBV12-3 or TRBV12-4; D gene uncertain. V was shortened by 4 bases and J by 0 bases, with 9 bases between the two germline ends. CDR3 length: 14 residues.

CDR3 nucleotide sequence: TGCAGTGCTAGAGAGGTCAGGGGGTGGTCTCAGCCCCAGCATTTT. It is translated as CSAREVRGWSQPQHF. V and J are TRBV20-1 and TRBJ1-5; TRBD1 aligns across 7 bases. Trimming at V came to 0 bases and at J to 6 bases, leaving 8 bases not matched to a gene. Germline CDR1 is DFQATT and CDR2 is SNEGSKA (reference sequence). This CDR3 contains 15 residues.

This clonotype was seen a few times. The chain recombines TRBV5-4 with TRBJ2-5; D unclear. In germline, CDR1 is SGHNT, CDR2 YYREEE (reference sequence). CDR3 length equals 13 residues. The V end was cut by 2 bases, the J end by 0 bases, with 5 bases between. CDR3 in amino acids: CASSFRDQETQYF. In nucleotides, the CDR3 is TGTGCCAGCAGCTTCCGGGACCAAGAGACCCAGTACTTC.

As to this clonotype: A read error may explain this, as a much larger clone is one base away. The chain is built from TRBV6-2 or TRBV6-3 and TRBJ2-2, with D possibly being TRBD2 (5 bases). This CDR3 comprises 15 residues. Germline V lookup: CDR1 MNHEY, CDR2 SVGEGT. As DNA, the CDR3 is TGTGCCAGCACCCTATACCAGGCGAACACCGGGGAGCTGTTGTTT. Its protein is CASTLYQANTGELLF.

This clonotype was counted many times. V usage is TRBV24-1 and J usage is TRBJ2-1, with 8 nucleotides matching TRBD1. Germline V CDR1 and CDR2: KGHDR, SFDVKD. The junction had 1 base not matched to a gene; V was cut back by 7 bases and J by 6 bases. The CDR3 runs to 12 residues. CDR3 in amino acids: CATRGTGNEQFF. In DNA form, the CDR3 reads TGTGCCACCAGGGGGACAGGCAATGAGCAGTTCTTC.

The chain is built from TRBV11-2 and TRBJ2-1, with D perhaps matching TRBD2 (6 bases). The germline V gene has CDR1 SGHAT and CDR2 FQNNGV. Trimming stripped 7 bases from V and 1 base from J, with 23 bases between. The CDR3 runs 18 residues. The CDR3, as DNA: TGTGCCAGCATGAGGGAAACGGGAGCGCCGATTTCCTACAATGAGCAGTTCTTC. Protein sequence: CASMRETGAPISYNEQFF.

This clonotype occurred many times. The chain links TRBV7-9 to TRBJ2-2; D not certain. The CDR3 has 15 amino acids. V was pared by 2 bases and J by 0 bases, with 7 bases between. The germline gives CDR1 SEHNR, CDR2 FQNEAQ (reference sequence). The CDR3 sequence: CASSLTGPNTGELFF. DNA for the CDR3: TGTGCCAGCAGCTTAACTGGACCGAACACCGGGGAGCTGTTTTTT.